Listed below are T cell receptor beta chains from one sample, sequenced in a study of cytomegalovirus exposure and HLA in healthy donors. Sequencing used immunoSEQ multiplex PCR; TCRdb keeps in-frame clones, though not all of them. The top ten clones hold 7% to 9% of a sample with some 250,000 clones, approximately 81% of them seen once. The source material was PBMCs. These receptors came from a woman aged 60-70 years in good health and CMV-seropositive. Both conserved end residues are part of each CDR3. Each record gives: D gene, J gene, clone size, V gene, CDR3 DNA, CDR3 protein. The D gene is left open where the match is weak. A row's size may be missing; if present it is once, few, many or a size class.

d_call: NA; j_call: TRBJ2-7; clone_size: NA; v_call: TRBV11-3; cdr3_nt: TGTGCCAGCAGCTCTCGGACAGAGAGCTACGAGCAGTACTTC; cdr3_aa: CASSSRTESYEQYF
d_call: TRBD2; j_call: TRBJ2-1; clone_size: NA; v_call: TRBV9; cdr3_nt: TGTGCCAGCAGCACGGGACTAGCGGGAGCGATAAATGAGCAGTTCTTC; cdr3_aa: CASSTGLAGAINEQFF
d_call: NA; j_call: TRBJ1-6; clone_size: NA; v_call: TRBV7-3; cdr3_nt: TGTGCCAGCAGCTTTGACAGTGGCTCACCCCTCCACTTT; cdr3_aa: CASSFDSGSPLHF
d_call: NA; j_call: TRBJ2-6; clone_size: few; v_call: TRBV21-1; cdr3_nt: TGTGCCAGCAGGAGTCCCCCCGGGGCCAACGTCCTGACTTTC; cdr3_aa: CASRSPPGANVLTF
d_call: NA; j_call: TRBJ1-2; clone_size: NA; v_call: TRBV29-1; cdr3_nt: TGCAGCGCGGGACAATCTGAAGGCTACACCTTC; cdr3_aa: CSAGQSEGYTF
d_call: NA; j_call: TRBJ2-3; clone_size: NA; v_call: TRBV5-1; cdr3_nt: TGCGCCAGCCTTTACCCCCAAGGCCCTAAGACAGAATCTAGCACAGATACGCAGTATTTT; cdr3_aa: CASLYPQGPKTESSTDTQYF
d_call: NA; j_call: TRBJ1-3; clone_size: few; v_call: TRBV10-3; cdr3_nt: TGTGCCATCAGTGAAGGACAGACTAAGGGAAACACCATATATTTT; cdr3_aa: CAISEGQTKGNTIYF
d_call: TRBD2; j_call: TRBJ2-3; clone_size: NA; v_call: TRBV28; cdr3_nt: TGTGCCAGCAGTTCTCTAGCGGGACCGCACACAGATACGCAGTATTTT; cdr3_aa: CASSSLAGPHTDTQYF
d_call: TRBD2; j_call: TRBJ2-1; clone_size: NA; v_call: TRBV6-1; cdr3_nt: TGTGCCAGCAGTGAATTCCCGGGACTAGCTTCGTCTGGATACAATGAGCAGTTCTTC; cdr3_aa: CASSEFPGLASSGYNEQFF
d_call: NA; j_call: TRBJ1-5; clone_size: NA; v_call: TRBV6-6; cdr3_nt: TGTGCCAGCAGTTACGGTCAGGCTTATAGCAATCAGCCCCAGCATTTT; cdr3_aa: CASSYGQAYSNQPQHF
d_call: NA; j_call: TRBJ2-1; clone_size: NA; v_call: TRBV18; cdr3_nt: TGTGCCAGCTCAAGTAGCGGACTCTCCTACAATGAGCAGTTCTTC; cdr3_aa: CASSSSGLSYNEQFF
d_call: NA; j_call: TRBJ2-7; clone_size: NA; v_call: TRBV12-5; cdr3_nt: TGTGCTAGTGGTTTGGGTAGCGGACTCTACGAGCAGTACTTC; cdr3_aa: CASGLGSGLYEQYF
d_call: NA; j_call: TRBJ2-1; clone_size: NA; v_call: TRBV4-1; cdr3_nt: TGCGCCAGCAGCCTGATAGGAAGGAGAGGCTCCTACAATGAGCAGTTCTTC; cdr3_aa: CASSLIGRRGSYNEQFF
d_call: NA; j_call: TRBJ2-7; clone_size: NA; v_call: TRBV7-9; cdr3_nt: TGTGCCAGCAGCCTCGATGGGCAGGGGACCTACGAGCAGTACTTC; cdr3_aa: CASSLDGQGTYEQYF
d_call: NA; j_call: TRBJ1-5; clone_size: NA; v_call: TRBV4-1; cdr3_nt: TGCGCCAGCAGCCGACATCGACAGGAGAATCAGCCCCAGCATTTT; cdr3_aa: CASSRHRQENQPQHF
d_call: TRBD1; j_call: TRBJ2-2; clone_size: NA; v_call: TRBV7-9; cdr3_nt: TGTGCCAGCAGCCCGGACAGGCCTAAAGGGGAGCTGTTTTTT; cdr3_aa: CASSPDRPKGELFF
d_call: TRBD2; j_call: TRBJ2-1; clone_size: NA; v_call: TRBV9; cdr3_nt: TGTGCCAGCAGCGTCCTAGCGGGAGGGCCGAACTCCTACAATGAGCAGTTCTTC; cdr3_aa: CASSVLAGGPNSYNEQFF
d_call: TRBD1; j_call: TRBJ1-1; clone_size: NA; v_call: TRBV19; cdr3_nt: TGTGCCAGTAGTGGGCGAGACAGGGCCGGCACTGAAGCTTTCTTT; cdr3_aa: CASSGRDRAGTEAFF
d_call: NA; j_call: TRBJ2-7; clone_size: NA; v_call: TRBV4-1; cdr3_nt: TGCGCCAGCAGCCCTCAGGGGAACGCCGAGCAGTACTTC; cdr3_aa: CASSPQGNAEQYF
d_call: TRBD2; j_call: TRBJ2-5; clone_size: NA; v_call: TRBV5-1; cdr3_nt: TGCGCCAGCAGCTCGGGACTAGCGGCCGAGACCCAGTACTTC; cdr3_aa: CASSSGLAAETQYF
d_call: NA; j_call: TRBJ1-5; clone_size: NA; v_call: TRBV10-2; cdr3_nt: TGCGCCAGCAGTGACGGACAGAGTAATCAGCCCCAGCATTTT; cdr3_aa: CASSDGQSNQPQHF
d_call: TRBD2; j_call: TRBJ2-3; clone_size: NA; v_call: TRBV6-5; cdr3_nt: TGTGCCAGCAGTTTACTAGCGGGATTCCGGGCAGATACGCAGTATTTT; cdr3_aa: CASSLLAGFRADTQYF
d_call: NA; j_call: TRBJ1-1; clone_size: NA; v_call: TRBV7-2; cdr3_nt: TGTGCCAGCAGCTTAGACGAGTGGGGCCGACAGGAAGCTTTCTTT; cdr3_aa: CASSLDEWGRQEAFF
d_call: NA; j_call: TRBJ2-3; clone_size: NA; v_call: TRBV28; cdr3_nt: TGTGCCACCTTTGGCAGGAGAGCGGGTTTAACTACGCAGTATTTT; cdr3_aa: CATFGRRAGLTTQYF
d_call: NA; j_call: TRBJ2-7; clone_size: once; v_call: TRBV4-1; cdr3_nt: TGCGCCAGCAGCCAAGTTCCGACTGGTAAATCCCACGAGCAGTACTTC; cdr3_aa: CASSQVPTGKSHEQYF
d_call: NA; j_call: TRBJ2-1; clone_size: NA; v_call: TRBV27; cdr3_nt: TGTGCCAGCTGGGACACTTTCAATGAGCAGTTCTTC; cdr3_aa: CASWDTFNEQFF